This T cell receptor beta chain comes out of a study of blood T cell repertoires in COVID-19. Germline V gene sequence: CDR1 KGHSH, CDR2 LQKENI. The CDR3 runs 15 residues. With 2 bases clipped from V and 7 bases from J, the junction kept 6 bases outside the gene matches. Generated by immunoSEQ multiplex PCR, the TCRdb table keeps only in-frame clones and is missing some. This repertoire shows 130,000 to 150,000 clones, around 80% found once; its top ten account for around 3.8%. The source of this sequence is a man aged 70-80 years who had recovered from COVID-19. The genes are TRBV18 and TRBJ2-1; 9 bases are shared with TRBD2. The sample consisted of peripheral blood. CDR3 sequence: CASSPKREAGNEQFF. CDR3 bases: TGTGCCAGCTCACCAAAGCGGGAGGCGGGGAATGAGCAGTTCTTC.